The 19 T cell receptor beta chains below all came from one sample that was sequenced in a study of blood T cell repertoires in COVID-19 (dated by TCRdb to the early 2020s). The method behind the library was the immunoSEQ multiplex PCR assay. Entries here come from immuneACCESS through TCRdb and include only in-frame sequences with V and J called. Some clones fail to appear in such tables; in the studies checked, an unresolved V gene covers under half of the shortfall, and the cause of the remainder is unknown. A total of around 57,000 clones appear in this sample, around 90% of them only once. The ten largest clones add up to approximately 17% of the sample. The sequenced material came from peripheral blood. The receptors derive from a woman older than 75 with active COVID-19.

The chain recombines TRBV7-2 with TRBJ2-7; weak D call: TRBD1 (5 bases). V lost 0 bases, J lost 5 bases, and 11 bases lay in between. Germline values: CDR1 SGHTA, CDR2 FQGNSA. The CDR3 is made up of 14 amino acids. CDR3 in DNA: TGTGCCAGCAGCTTAGCAGGGGATTTCGACGAGCAGTACTTC. Protein: CASSLAGDFDEQYF.

The chain recombines TRBV9 with TRBJ2-2, with 7 bases that match TRBD2. Germline V lookup: CDR1 SGDLS, CDR2 YYNGEE. The CDR3 is 18 amino acids. V trimming: 0 bases; J trimming: 6 bases; junction bases outside the gene matches: 14. In DNA, the CDR3 is TGTGCCAGCAGCGTAGCCGGGGTGAGCGGGGCTCACTCCGGGGAGCTGTTTTTT. Translated: CASSVAGVSGAHSGELFF.

This rearrangement joins TRBV28 to TRBJ2-5, with D possibly being TRBD1 (6 bases). Germline assignment: CDR1 MDHEN and CDR2 SYDVKM. V lost 4 bases and J 3 bases, leaving 15 bases between the germline ends. CDR3 length: 15 amino acids. CDR3 protein: CASSSRGRGEETQYF. Written as DNA, the CDR3 is TGTGCCAGCAGTTCACGGGGCAGGGGCGAAGAGACCCAGTACTTC.

This rearrangement joins TRBV7-2 to TRBJ2-2; 9 bases map to TRBD1. Germline CDR1 and CDR2: SGHTA and FQGNSA. The CDR3 runs to 14 residues. The trim removed 4 bases at V and 5 bases at J, leaving 2 bases unmatched. The CDR3 region is CASSSGTGTGELFF. Written as DNA, the CDR3 is TGTGCCAGCAGCTCAGGGACAGGGACCGGGGAGCTGTTTTTT.

CDR3 region: CASSPQGGSYEQYF. The CDR3 nucleotides read TGTGCCAGCAGCCCACAGGGGGGATCCTACGAGCAGTACTTC. V usage is TRBV5-4 and J usage is TRBJ2-7; TRBD1 matches 8 bases. V dropped 4 bases and J dropped 1; count of bases not matched to a gene: 4. The CDR3 has 14 residues. Germline CDR1 and CDR2: SGHNT and YYREEE (reference sequence).

The chain couples TRBV7-3 to TRBJ2-1, with TRBD2 as a possible D gene (5 bases). V gave up 1 base and J gave up 1 base, with 11 bases separating them. CDR3 length: 16 amino acids. CDR1 and CDR2 (germline): SGHTA, FQGTGA. The CDR3 is CASSLSVSGSYNEQFF. CDR3 coding DNA: TGTGCCAGCAGCTTAAGCGTCTCGGGGTCCTACAATGAGCAGTTCTTC.

The chain has TRBV11-2 and TRBJ2-3; D is possibly TRBD1 (5 bases). The ends were cut back, 0 bases at V and 3 bases at J, with 10 bases in the middle. The CDR3 consists of 15 residues. Germline CDR1 and CDR2: SGHAT and FQNNGV. The CDR3 bases are TGTGCCAGCAGCTTAGATAGGGGCCAGACAGATACGCAGTATTTT. This translates into CASSLDRGQTDTQYF.

The chain is built from TRBV29-1 and TRBJ2-3, with unresolved D. The CDR3 has 14 residues. Trimming stripped 6 bases from V and 1 base from J, with 14 bases between. In germline, CDR1 is SQVTM, CDR2 ANQGSEA. The CDR3 region has the DNA TGCAGCGTCCAGACTCCTTCGGGCACAGATACGCAGTATTTT. Amino acid sequence: CSVQTPSGTDTQYF.

The sample holds a few counts of this clone. The CDR3 nucleotides read TGCGCCAGCAGCCCCGTCGGTAATAGCAATCAGCCCCAGCATTTT. It encodes CASSPVGNSNQPQHF. The gene calls are TRBV5-1 and TRBJ1-5; the D is unclear. V lost 4 bases and J 0 bases, leaving 11 bases between the germline ends. Looked up from germline, CDR1 is SGHRS and CDR2 is YFSETQ. The CDR3 covers 15 residues.

This chain uses TRBV30 with TRBJ2-1; D unresolved. In germline, CDR1 is GTSNPN, CDR2 SVGIG (reference sequence). Trimming pared 2 bases from V and 6 bases from J, leaving 5 bases between. There are 11 residues in the CDR3. The CDR3 coding sequence is TGTGCCTGGAGTATCATCAATGAGCAGTTCTTC. This gives the protein CAWSIINEQFF. The full variable domain, rest sourced from reference TRBV30 and TRBJ2-1, is SQTIHQWPATLVQPVGSPLSLECTVEGTSNPNLYWYRQAAGRGLQLLFYSVGIGQISSEVPQNLSASRPQDRQFILSSKKLLLSDSGFYLCAWSIINEQFFGPGTRLTVL.

The chain joins TRBV7-2 to TRBJ2-7, with D possibly being TRBD1 (6 bases). Trimming took 5 bases from V and 4 from J, leaving 12 bases between them. The CDR3 is 13 amino acids. From germline, CDR1 is SGHTA and CDR2 FQGNSA. CDR3 amino acids: CASSATTGYEQYF. The CDR3 DNA follows: TGTGCCAGCAGCGCCACGACAGGTTACGAGCAGTACTTC.

This sequence joins TRBV9 and TRBJ1-3; D may be TRBD1 (6 bases). CDR1 SGDLS and CDR2 YYNGEE come from the germline V gene. The CDR3 spans 16 residues. Trimming took off 2 bases at V and 0 bases at J, with 12 bases between the two ends. CDR3 DNA: TGTGCCAGCAGCGTGCAGGGGAGTGGCTCTGGAAACACCATATATTTT. Translated: CASSVQGSGSGNTIYF.

The chain carries TRBV2 and TRBJ2-5; TRBD2 aligns across 13 bases. V lost 5 bases and J lost 1; bases outside the gene matches: 7. Germline V lookup: CDR1 SNHLY, CDR2 FYNNEI. The CDR3 has 17 amino acids. CDR3 sequence reads: CASSLTSGGPTQETQYF. CDR3 nucleotides: TGTGCCAGCAGTCTGACTAGCGGGGGGCCGACCCAAGAGACCCAGTACTTC.

J is TRBJ1-2 and V is TRBV19; 7 bases are shared with TRBD1. The CDR3 length is 14 residues. With 5 bases clipped from V and 5 bases from J, the junction kept 8 bases outside the gene matches. Germline V gives CDR1 LNHDA, CDR2 SQIVND (reference sequence). The CDR3 spells CASSLRGTEYGYTF. In DNA form, the CDR3 reads TGTGCCAGTAGTCTAAGGGGGACAGAATATGGCTACACCTTC.

The chain combines TRBV4-1 with TRBJ2-1; 8 bases match TRBD2. The V gene's germline CDR1 is MGHRA and CDR2 YSYEKL. The trim removed 0 bases at V and 4 bases at J, leaving 8 bases unmatched. This CDR3 comprises 17 residues. The CDR3 DNA follows: TGCGCCAGCAGCCAAGACCCCGGGACTAGTATTTACAATGAGCAGTTCTTC. Translating it yields CASSQDPGTSIYNEQFF.

The chain joins TRBV5-5 to TRBJ2-2; a possible D gene is TRBD1 (6 bases). The CDR3 loop spans 15 amino acids. Germline lookup yields CDR1 SGHKS and CDR2 YYEKEE (reference sequence). The germline V and J ends were trimmed by 2 bases and 2 bases, with 10 bases remaining between them. In DNA form, the CDR3 reads TGTGCCAGCAGCTTACAGGGTTCCAACACCGGGGAGCTGTTTTTT. This codes for CASSLQGSNTGELFF.

The chain employs TRBV10-3 and TRBJ1-1, with D tentatively TRBD1 (5 bases). With 0 bases removed from V and 6 bases from J, the gap between germline ends came to 11 bases. CDR1 and CDR2 from the germline V gene are ENHRY and SYGVKD. The CDR3 consists of 14 residues. CDR3 nucleotide sequence: TGTGCCATCAGTGAGTCGGGGGGGGTGGCTGAAGCTTTCTTT. This gives the protein CAISESGGVAEAFF.

This rearrangement joins TRBV6-5 to TRBJ2-7; tentative D call: TRBD2 (5 bases). This CDR3 is 13 amino acids long. CDR1 MNHEY and CDR2 SVGAGI come from the germline V gene. Trimming pared 3 bases from V and 7 bases from J, leaving 13 bases between. The CDR3 region is CASSYLLRGEQYF. CDR3 DNA: TGTGCCAGCAGTTATCTTCTCCGGGGAGAGCAGTACTTC.

The V and J genes are TRBV30 and TRBJ2-1; 9 bases map to TRBD2. There are 18 residues in the CDR3. The ends lost 3 bases at V and 1 base at J; junction bases unmatched: 13. The germline CDR1 and CDR2 sequences are GTSNPN and SVGIG (reference sequence). The CDR3 DNA sequence: TGTGCCTGGAGAACTCTATACCCCACTAGCGGGTCCTACAATGAGCAGTTCTTC. This gives the protein CAWRTLYPTSGSYNEQFF.